The 25 T cell receptor beta chains reported below all come from one sample, sequenced in a study of T cell clonality in common variable immunodeficiency. No antigen has been identified for these receptors. Study observations and caveats: In common variable immunodeficiency, TCR beta chains reportedly carried fewer deletions and N-nucleotide insertions.

Sequencing used immunoSEQ multiplex PCR; TCRdb keeps in-frame clones, though not all of them. The sample yields about 26,000 clones, without any singletons. The specimen was peripheral blood mononuclear cells. The receptors stem from a human donor with common variable immunodeficiency.

This clone appeared many times. Read data end 3 residues before the CDR3 end; the end is taken from the germline J gene. The chain links TRBV7-8 to TRBJ1-5; weak D call: TRBD1 (5 bases). Germline values: CDR1 SGHVS, CDR2 FQNEAQ. V shed 2 bases and J shed 6 bases, with 14 bases lying between them. This CDR3 contains 15 residues. The CDR3 bases that were read are TGTGCCAGCAGCTTATTGCAGGGCGAGAGTCAGCCC. The encoded protein is CASSLLQGESQP. In full, the CDR3 is CASSLLQGESQPQHF.

This clone was observed many times. The CDR3 goes on 3 residues after the read ends, and that part is filled in from the germline J gene. This rearrangement joins TRBV19 to TRBJ2-2, with 8 bases fitting TRBD1. In germline, CDR1 is LNHDA, CDR2 SQIVND (reference sequence). The CDR3 consists of 13 residues. J lost 5 bases, V lost 5 bases, and 1 base had no gene match. The chain's CDR3 is CASSYRGTGELFF. The sequenced part of the CDR3 DNA is TGTGCCAGTAGTTACAGGGGGACCGGGGAG.

This clone has more than one count but fewer than ten. The read falls 3 residues short of the CDR3 end, and the missing part is taken from the germline J gene. The chain links TRBV7-3 to TRBJ2-5; 9 bases are a match to TRBD2. This CDR3 comprises 19 residues. With V trimmed by 1 base and J by 1 base, 13 bases remained unmatched. The germline gives CDR1 SGHTA, CDR2 FQGTGA. The covered CDR3 bases are TGTGCCAGCAGCTTAAGGGTGGTTGGGCTAGCGGGGTTCCAAGAGACC. Translated, it gives CASSLRVVGLAGFQET. The full CDR3 protein reads CASSLRVVGLAGFQETQYF.

In this sample, this clone turned up many times. The read stops 3 residues short of the end of the CDR3; the missing end is completed from the germline J gene. The chain links TRBV2 to TRBJ1-2; no reliable D call. The germline V gene encodes CDR1 SNHLY and CDR2 FYNNEI. The CDR3 is 13 residues long. V lost 8 bases and J lost 2, with 12 bases in between. The CDR3 here is CASVRFPNYGYTF. The sequenced part of the CDR3 DNA is TGTGCCAGCGTGAGGTTCCCCAACTATGGC.

In this sample, this clone is medium-sized. The read stops 3 residues short of the end of the CDR3; the missing end is completed from the germline J gene. The gene calls are TRBV12-3 or TRBV12-4 and TRBJ2-1; 10 bases fit TRBD1. V dropped 2 bases and J dropped 4; count of bases not matched to a gene: 14. The CDR3 contains 19 residues. The CDR3 loop is CASSLRRTTGTGVYNEQFF. The part of the CDR3 DNA that was read is TGTGCCAGCAGTTTACGAAGGACGACCGGGACAGGGGTTTACAATGAG.

This clone was counted at least ten times. The read terminates 3 residues ahead of where the CDR3 ends, so the germline J gene completes it. This chain joins TRBV7-9 and TRBJ2-3; D remains ambiguous. V lost 5 bases and J 7 bases, leaving 10 bases between the germline ends. Per germline, CDR1 SEHNR and CDR2 FQNEAQ (reference sequence). This CDR3 is 12 amino acids long. The sequenced CDR3 bases are TGTGCCAGCAGCCACTACCCGTATACG. It is translated as CASSHYPYT. The entire CDR3 is CASSHYPYTQYF.

In its sample, this clone is medium-sized. The CDR3 end is not reached by the read, which stops 3 residues before it; the germline J gene fills it in. V usage is TRBV29-1 and J usage is TRBJ1-1; the D gene is possibly TRBD1 (5 bases). This CDR3 has 13 residues. Trimming removed 3 bases at V and 4 bases at J, with 12 bases between. Per the germline V gene, CDR1 is SQVTM and CDR2 is ANQGSEA. Partial CDR3 DNA: TGCAGCGTTGAGGCAGGGTTGGCCACTGAA. This sequence encodes CSVEAGLATE. The whole CDR3 region reads CSVEAGLATEAFF.

This clone was detected a few times. The missing CDR3 end, 3 residues past where the read stops, is filled in from the germline J gene. This chain links TRBV20-1 with TRBJ2-7, with TRBD2 matching over 12 bases. This CDR3 is built from 14 residues. Germline loops: CDR1 DFQATT, CDR2 SNEGSKA (reference sequence). The ends lost 5 bases at V and 0 bases at J; junction bases unmatched: 2. This CDR3 is CSAWTSGASYEQYF. CDR3 DNA, as far as it was read: TGCAGTGCTTGGACTAGCGGGGCCTCCTACGAG.

The table lists this clone with a few counts. Possible read error: a much larger clone is one base away. With the read ending 3 residues before the CDR3 end, the germline J gene is used to fill in that end. V is TRBV18 and J is TRBJ2-7; 8 positions agree with TRBD2. CDR1 and CDR2 from the germline V gene are KGHSH and LQKENI. The CDR3 sequence is 14 residues long. V shed 0 bases and J 3 bases; nucleotides not matched to a gene: 1. The sequenced CDR3 bases are TGTGCCAGCTCACCACCGGGACTAGGCTACGAG. It specifies CASSPPGLGYE. In full, the CDR3 reads CASSPPGLGYEQYF.

Points on this clone: The read is 3 residues too short to cover the CDR3 end, so that end is filled in from the germline J gene. The chain links TRBV18 to TRBJ2-5; D call uncertain. This CDR3 comprises 12 residues. V lost 0 bases and J lost 5, with 4 bases in between. In germline, CDR1 is KGHSH, CDR2 LQKENI. The part of the CDR3 DNA that was read is TGTGCCAGCTCACCACCGAGGGAGACC. Its translation is CASSPPRET. The whole CDR3 is CASSPPRETQYF.

This clone has a count of ten or more. At one end the junction does not follow the germline gene, possibly because of a read error. The CDR3 end lies 3 residues beyond the end of the read and is filled in from the germline J gene. V is TRBV4-2 and J is TRBJ2-1, with D possibly matching TRBD2 (6 bases). The CDR3 covers 17 residues. Looked up from germline, CDR1 is LGHNA and CDR2 is YNFKEQ. This CDR3 is CASSQDTHGGSYNEQFF. Incomplete CDR3 DNA: TGCGCCAGCAGCCAAGATACGCATGGGGGGTCCTACAATGAG.

This clone appeared many times. The observed sequence ends 3 residues before the CDR3 terminus, with the missing tail filled in from the germline J gene. This chain links TRBV7-2 with TRBJ1-5; D might be TRBD1 (6 bases). The CDR3 contains 14 residues. Germline loops: CDR1 SGHTA, CDR2 FQGNSA. Trimming cost V 5 bases and J 6 bases, with 14 bases left between them. CDR3 loop: CASSGRGGGQPQHF. The CDR3 bases that were read are TGTGCCAGCAGCGGACGAGGGGGAGGTCAGCCC.

At least ten counts were recorded for this clone. The read comes to an end 3 residues before the CDR3 does, leaving the germline J gene to fill in the end. The chain carries TRBV6-2 or TRBV6-3 and TRBJ1-2, with 8 bases matching TRBD1. The trim removed 7 bases at V and 2 bases at J, leaving 6 bases unmatched. The CDR3 sequence is 14 residues long. From germline, CDR1 is MNHEY and CDR2 SVGEGT. The CDR3 bases that were read are TGTGCCAGCAACGAGGACAGGGACAACTATGGC. Amino acid sequence: CASNEDRDNYG. The whole CDR3 reads CASNEDRDNYGYTF.

This clone was detected many times. With the read ending 3 residues before the CDR3 end, the germline J gene is used to fill in that end. The genes are TRBV30 and TRBJ2-1; 12 bases fit TRBD1. Germline values: CDR1 GTSNPN, CDR2 SVGIG (reference sequence). The CDR3 contains 14 residues. The trim removed 1 base at V and 9 bases at J, leaving 4 bases unmatched. The sequenced part of the CDR3 DNA is TGTGCCTGGAGTGCCGGGACAGGGGGCTCTGAG. This codes for CAWSAGTGGSE. The entire CDR3 is CAWSAGTGGSEQFF.

The sample holds many counts of this clone. The read stops 3 residues short of the end of the CDR3; the missing end is completed from the germline J gene. V usage is TRBV20-1 and J usage is TRBJ2-3; TRBD2 agrees at 11 bases. The V and J ends lost 6 bases and 3 bases, in that order; junction bases with no gene match: 8. Germline lookup yields CDR1 DFQATT and CDR2 SNEGSKA (reference sequence). This CDR3 is 15 amino acids long. CDR3 loop: CSAPIAGGPTDTQYF. Incomplete CDR3 DNA: TGCAGTGCGCCAATAGCGGGGGGGCCTACAGATACG.

This clone occurred many times. The read ends 3 residues early relative to the CDR3; the germline J gene fills the gap. The chain employs TRBV7-8 and TRBJ2-2, with 8 bases matching TRBD2. V was pared by 2 bases and J by 1 base, with 9 bases of the junction left unmatched. Germline V lookup: CDR1 SGHVS, CDR2 FQNEAQ. This CDR3 comprises 18 residues. Here the CDR3 reads CASSLFPGLGRNTGELFF. The covered CDR3 bases are TGTGCCAGCAGCTTATTTCCGGGACTAGGTCGGAACACCGGGGAG.

This clone was counted a few times. The missing CDR3 end, 3 residues past where the read stops, is filled in from the germline J gene. This rearrangement joins TRBV11-2 to TRBJ2-5; D perhaps matches TRBD1 (6 bases). Trimming shortened V by 0 bases and J by 4 bases, and 12 bases separated the two germline ends. The germline V gene has CDR1 SGHAT and CDR2 FQNNGV. This CDR3 region has 15 residues. The sequenced part of the CDR3 DNA is TGTGCCAGCAGCTTAGAACGGTGGGGGCGAGAGACC. Translation gives CASSLERWGRET. The CDR3 in full is CASSLERWGRETQYF.

Details on this clone: The read gets to within 3 residues of the CDR3 end, and the germline J gene fills in the rest. This chain uses TRBV19 with TRBJ2-5, with 9 bases lining up with TRBD2. The ends lost 7 bases at V and 5 bases at J; junction bases unmatched: 11. Looked up from germline, CDR1 is LNHDA and CDR2 is SQIVND (reference sequence). The CDR3 has 15 amino acids. The chain's CDR3 is CASNLPAGGFETQYF. The sequenced CDR3 bases are TGTGCCAGTAACCTCCCGGCGGGAGGGTTTGAGACC.

The table lists this clone with many counts. The CDR3 extends 3 residues past the end of the read, so its final part is completed from the germline J gene. The V gene is TRBV6-2 or TRBV6-3, the J gene TRBJ2-2; TRBD1 matches 8 bases. Germline assignment: CDR1 MNHEY and CDR2 SVGEGT. V lost 5 bases to trimming and J lost 3 bases; unmatched junction nucleotides: 11. This CDR3 contains 17 residues. The part of the CDR3 DNA that was read is TGTGCCAGCAGTAGCCCAGACAGGGGCTGGGACACCGGGGAG. The encoded protein is CASSSPDRGWDTGE. The whole CDR3 sequence reads CASSSPDRGWDTGELFF.

As concerns this clone: The read terminates 3 residues ahead of where the CDR3 ends, so the germline J gene completes it. The chain uses TRBV19 and TRBJ1-6, with 7 bases aligning to TRBD1. The J segment lost 10 bases and the V segment lost 5 bases, leaving 8 bases of the junction unmatched. CDR3 size: 14 residues. Germline CDR1 and CDR2: LNHDA and SQIVND (reference sequence). The CDR3 bases that were read are TGTGCCAGTAGTTGGGGGACAGAGAAGTCACCC. Residues: CASSWGTEKSP. The whole CDR3 protein reads CASSWGTEKSPLHF.

This clone was seen ten or more times. The read finishes 3 residues shy of the CDR3 end, and the germline J gene is used to complete it. J is TRBJ2-1 and V is TRBV7-2, with a possible D match to TRBD2 (6 bases). The length of the CDR3 is 15 residues. Germline CDR1 is SGHTA and CDR2 is FQGNSA. V lost 6 bases, J lost 2 bases, and 14 bases lay in between. The part of the CDR3 DNA that was read is TGTGCCAGCAGACTCGGGACTGCCACCTACAATGAG. The encoded protein is CASRLGTATYNE. The entire CDR3 reads CASRLGTATYNEQFF.

This clone was recorded at least ten times. The read falls 3 residues short of the CDR3 end, and the missing part is taken from the germline J gene. The chain uses TRBV12-3 or TRBV12-4 and TRBJ2-3, with 10 nucleotides matching TRBD2. The trim removed 6 bases at V and 6 bases at J, leaving 15 bases unmatched. This CDR3 spans 17 amino acids. CDR3 amino acids: CASSSTRRAGGRDTQYF. Incomplete CDR3 DNA: TGTGCCAGCAGCTCCACGAGGCGAGCGGGGGGGCGTGATACG.

This clone occurred a few times. The read terminates 3 residues ahead of where the CDR3 ends, so the germline J gene completes it. The V gene is TRBV7-2, the J gene TRBJ1-4; 9 positions match TRBD1. Looked up from germline, CDR1 is SGHTA and CDR2 is FQGNSA. The CDR3 has 15 amino acids. Losses at the gene ends were 5 bases for V and 5 bases for J; bases not matched to a gene: 6. CDR3 DNA (partial): TGTGCCAGCAGCGGGGGGACAGGGAGGAATGAAAAA. Protein sequence: CASSGGTGRNEK. The full CDR3 reads CASSGGTGRNEKLFF. The full variable domain, in which reference TRBV7-2 and TRBJ1-4 provide the parts outside the CDR3, is GAGVSQSPSNKVTEKGKDVELRCDPISGHTALYWYRQSLGQGLEFLIYFQGNSAPDKSGLPSDRFSAERTGGSVSTLTIQRTQQEDSAVYLCASSGGTGRNEKLFFGSGTQLSVL.

This clone was observed a few times. The sequence runs out 3 residues before the end of the CDR3; the remainder is reconstructed from the germline J gene. The chain couples TRBV19 to TRBJ1-5; no clear D. The V gene's germline CDR1 is LNHDA and CDR2 SQIVND (reference sequence). This CDR3 region has 16 residues. V gave up 9 bases and J gave up 3 bases, with 21 bases separating them. The sequenced CDR3 bases are TGTGCCAGCAGTGCCGGAAGGCAGCGAATCAATCAGCCC. It is translated as CASSAGRQRINQP. The complete CDR3 reads CASSAGRQRINQPQHF.

This clone was observed at least ten times. Coverage ceases 3 residues before the CDR3 finishes, and the germline J gene fills in the end. The chain links TRBV2 to TRBJ2-2; D is perhaps TRBD2 (5 bases). Germline CDR1 and CDR2: SNHLY and FYNNEI. V was clipped by 10 bases and J by 5 bases, with 11 bases between them. This CDR3 has 12 residues. This CDR3 reads CATSSRTGELFF. Partial CDR3 DNA: TGTGCCACCTCTAGCCGGACCGGGGAG.